This T cell receptor (beta chain) is drawn from a study of blood T cell repertoires in COVID-19 (dated by TCRdb to between 2020 and 2021). About the full investigation: Collaborator samples came from the United States, Italy and Spain and covered acute and convalescent phases of COVID-19. The prospective study material was composed of cDNA or gDNA derived from T cells, B-cell-depleted T cells, or PBMCs. Subjects who had been exposed to COVID-19, were actively infected with it, or had recovered from it provided the deeply sampled blood TCRbeta repertoires that made up the dataset. The repertoires were released in a freely available public database meant as a resource for research on the immune response to SARS-CoV-2. The samples were drawn from two sources: the first 160 participants of the ongoing ImmuneRACE study, and some 1,300 subjects contributed by 6 global collaborators. Nearly every sample came with metadata listing a de-identified subject ID, COVID-19 status, age in years and sex. Where HLA class I and class II types were available, the types were taken from metadata supplied by the sample provider, not from assay-based typing.

TCRbeta CDR3 regions were amplified from genomic DNA using the immunoSEQ Assay, a bias-controlled multiplex PCR. Concerning the study's data processing: Within the assay, amplification of reference gene primers was used to estimate how many nucleated cells each sample contained. To quantify the absolute abundance of each unique TCRbeta CDR3 rearrangement, sequence reads were collapsed and filtered. For each sample, productive Simpson clonality was calculated as the square root of Simpson's diversity index across productive rearrangements. TCRdb took this table from immuneACCESS and kept in-frame rearrangements with V and J called. Such tables lack part of the clones; where checked against another copy, unresolved V genes explain under half of the gap, and the rest is unexplained. The V and J calls and the clone size are those of that table, but D and trimming were determined from the DNA. Recorded for this sample are around 450,000 clones; 85% to 90% of them occurred a single time. Around 4.5% of the sample goes to the ten largest clones.

Each collaborating institution followed its own protocols to collect whole blood in K2EDTA tubes. For TCRbeta analysis, collaborators shipped samples in one of three forms: frozen whole blood, isolated PBMCs, or DNA extracted from either of those sample types. Broad study findings and their caveats: How much clinical and demographic metadata was included differed by source and by participant, and the metadata was provided uncurated.

A note on this clone: The clone's antigen remains unknown. No per-base quality is available; no much larger clone lies one base away.

The germline V gene yields MNHEY for CDR1 and SVGAGI for CDR2. The CDR3 has 14 amino acids, counting the end cysteine and phenylalanine. The DNA shown is the 42-base CDR3, in frame from base 1. V and J are trimmed by 0 bases and 3 bases, and the gene matches miss 2 bases of the junction. The sequenced sample consisted of peripheral blood. This sequence was found in a young woman with acute or convalescent COVID-19. The chain uses TRBV6-5 and TRBJ2-7, and 7 junctional nucleotides match TRBD1. The nucleotides are TGTGCCAGCAGTTACTCGGGGACAGTCTACGAGCAGTACTTC. This translates into CASSYSGTVYEQYF.